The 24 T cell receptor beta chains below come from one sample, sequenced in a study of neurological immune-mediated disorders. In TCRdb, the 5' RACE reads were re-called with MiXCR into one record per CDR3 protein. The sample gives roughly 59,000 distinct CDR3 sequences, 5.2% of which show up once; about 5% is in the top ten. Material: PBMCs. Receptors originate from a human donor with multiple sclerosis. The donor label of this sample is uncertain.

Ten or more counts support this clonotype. The CDR3 nucleotides read TGCGCCAGCAGCCCGCCCGGACAGGGGACGAACACTGAAGCTTTCTTT. Its protein product is CASSPPGQGTNTEAFF. This rearrangement joins TRBV5-1 to TRBJ1-1; TRBD1 agrees at 9 bases. The CDR3 is made up of 16 amino acids. V lost 4 bases, J lost 1 base, and 8 bases stayed unmatched. Germline values: CDR1 SGHRS, CDR2 YFSETQ.

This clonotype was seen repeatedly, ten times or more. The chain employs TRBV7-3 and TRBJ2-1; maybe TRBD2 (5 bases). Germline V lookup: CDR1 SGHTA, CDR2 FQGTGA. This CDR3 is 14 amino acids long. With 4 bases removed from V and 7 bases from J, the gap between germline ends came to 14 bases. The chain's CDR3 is CASSSGNSGNEQFF. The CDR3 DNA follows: TGTGCCAGCAGCTCCGGTAACTCGGGGAATGAGCAGTTCTTC.

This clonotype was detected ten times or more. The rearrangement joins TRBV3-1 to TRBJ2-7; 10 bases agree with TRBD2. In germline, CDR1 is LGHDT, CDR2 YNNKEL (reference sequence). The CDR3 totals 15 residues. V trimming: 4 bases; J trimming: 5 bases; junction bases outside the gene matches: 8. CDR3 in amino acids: CASSPLLAGDNEQYF. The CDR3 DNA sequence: TGTGCCAGCAGCCCGCTCCTAGCGGGGGATAACGAGCAGTACTTC.

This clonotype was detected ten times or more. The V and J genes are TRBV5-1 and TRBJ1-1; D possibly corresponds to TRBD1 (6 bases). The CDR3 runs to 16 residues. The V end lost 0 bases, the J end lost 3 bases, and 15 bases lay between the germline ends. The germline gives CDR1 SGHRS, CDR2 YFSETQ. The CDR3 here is CASSLEAGEGDTEAFF. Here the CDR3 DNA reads TGCGCCAGCAGCTTGGAGGCAGGGGAGGGGGACACTGAAGCTTTCTTT.

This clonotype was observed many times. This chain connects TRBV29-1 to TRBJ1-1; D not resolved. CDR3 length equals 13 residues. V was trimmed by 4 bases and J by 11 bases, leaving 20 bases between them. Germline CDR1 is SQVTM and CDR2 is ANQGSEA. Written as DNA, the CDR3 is TGCAGCGTTGTAAAGGGCGCGGGCAGAGGGGCTTTCTTT. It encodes CSVVKGAGRGAFF. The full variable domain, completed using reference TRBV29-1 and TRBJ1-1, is SAVISQKPSRDICQRGTSLTIQCQVDSQVTMMFWYRQQPGQSLTLIATANQGSEATYESGFVIDKFPISRPNLTFSTLTVSNMSPEDSSIYLCSVVKGAGRGAFFGQGTRLTVV.

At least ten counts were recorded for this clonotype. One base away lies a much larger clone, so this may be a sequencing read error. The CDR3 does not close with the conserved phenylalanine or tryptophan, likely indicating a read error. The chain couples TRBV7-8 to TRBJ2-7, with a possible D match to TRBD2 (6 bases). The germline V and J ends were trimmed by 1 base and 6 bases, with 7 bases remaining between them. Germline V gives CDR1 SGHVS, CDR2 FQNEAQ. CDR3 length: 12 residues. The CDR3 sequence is CASSLGLGEQYI. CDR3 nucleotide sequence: TGTGCCAGCAGCTTAGGACTAGGCGAGCAGTACATC.

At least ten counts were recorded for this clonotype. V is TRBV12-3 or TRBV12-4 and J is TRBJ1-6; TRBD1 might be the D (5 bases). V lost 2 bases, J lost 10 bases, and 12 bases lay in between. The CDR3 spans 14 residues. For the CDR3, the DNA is TGTGCCAGCAGTTTAATGGGCAGGGACTCACCCCTCCACTTT. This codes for CASSLMGRDSPLHF.

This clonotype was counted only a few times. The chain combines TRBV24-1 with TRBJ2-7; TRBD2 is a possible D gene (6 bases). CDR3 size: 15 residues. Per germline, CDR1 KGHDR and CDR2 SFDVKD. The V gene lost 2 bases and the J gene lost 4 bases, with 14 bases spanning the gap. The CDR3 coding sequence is TGTGCCACCAGTGATTCTCGGGACTGGGGTTACGAGCAGTACTTC. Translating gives CATSDSRDWGYEQYF.

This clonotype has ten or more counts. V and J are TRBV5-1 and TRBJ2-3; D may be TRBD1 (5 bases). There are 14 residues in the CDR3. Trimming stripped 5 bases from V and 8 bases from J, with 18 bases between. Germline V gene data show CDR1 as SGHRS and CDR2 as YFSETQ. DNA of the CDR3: TGCGCCAGCAGAGAGACAGTTCCCAAAATTACGCAGTATTTT. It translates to CASRETVPKITQYF.

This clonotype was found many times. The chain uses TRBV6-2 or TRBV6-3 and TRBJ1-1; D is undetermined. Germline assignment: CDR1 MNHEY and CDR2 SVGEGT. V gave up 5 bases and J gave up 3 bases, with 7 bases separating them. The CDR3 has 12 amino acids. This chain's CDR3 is CASSVGYTEAFF. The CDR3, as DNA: TGTGCCAGCAGTGTAGGATACACTGAAGCTTTCTTT.

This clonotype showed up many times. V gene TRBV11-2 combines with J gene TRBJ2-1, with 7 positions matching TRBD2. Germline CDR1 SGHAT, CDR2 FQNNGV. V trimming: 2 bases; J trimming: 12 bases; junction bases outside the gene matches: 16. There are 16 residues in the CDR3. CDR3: CASSLFGGGLAVGQFF. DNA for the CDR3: TGTGCCAGCAGCTTATTTGGGGGGGGTCTAGCGGTTGGGCAGTTCTTC.

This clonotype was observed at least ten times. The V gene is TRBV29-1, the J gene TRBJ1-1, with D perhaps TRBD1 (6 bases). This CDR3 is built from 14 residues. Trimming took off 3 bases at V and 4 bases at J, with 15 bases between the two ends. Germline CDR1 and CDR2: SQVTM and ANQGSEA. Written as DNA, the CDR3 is TGCAGCGTTGATGGGACACCCGGGGCCACTGAAGCTTTCTTT. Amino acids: CSVDGTPGATEAFF.

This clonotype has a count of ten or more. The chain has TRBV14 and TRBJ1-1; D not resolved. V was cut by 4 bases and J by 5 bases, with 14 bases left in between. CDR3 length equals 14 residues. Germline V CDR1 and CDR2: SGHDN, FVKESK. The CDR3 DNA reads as TGTGCCAGCAGCCGTCGGGCGTCAGCGACTGAAGCTTTCTTT. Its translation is CASSRRASATEAFF.

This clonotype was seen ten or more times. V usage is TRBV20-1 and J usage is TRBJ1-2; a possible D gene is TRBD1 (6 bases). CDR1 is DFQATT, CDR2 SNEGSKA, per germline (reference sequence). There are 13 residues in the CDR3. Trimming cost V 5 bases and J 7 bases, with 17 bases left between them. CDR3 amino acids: CSAVPTGSRGYTF. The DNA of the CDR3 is TGCAGTGCTGTTCCAACAGGGAGTCGTGGCTACACCTTC.

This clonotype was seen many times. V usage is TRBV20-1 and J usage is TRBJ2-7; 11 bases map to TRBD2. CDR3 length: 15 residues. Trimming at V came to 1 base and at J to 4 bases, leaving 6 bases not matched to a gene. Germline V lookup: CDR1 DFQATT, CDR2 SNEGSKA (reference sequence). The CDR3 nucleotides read TGCAGTGCTAGAGCAGCTAGCGGGGGGATGTACGAGCAGTACTTC. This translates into CSARAASGGMYEQYF.

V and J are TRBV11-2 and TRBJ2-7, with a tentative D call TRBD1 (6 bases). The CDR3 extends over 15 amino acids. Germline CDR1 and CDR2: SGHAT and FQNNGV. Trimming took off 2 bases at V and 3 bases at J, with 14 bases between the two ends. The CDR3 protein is CASSLNRDTNYEQYF. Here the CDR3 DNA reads TGTGCCAGCAGCTTAAACCGGGACACCAACTACGAGCAGTACTTC.

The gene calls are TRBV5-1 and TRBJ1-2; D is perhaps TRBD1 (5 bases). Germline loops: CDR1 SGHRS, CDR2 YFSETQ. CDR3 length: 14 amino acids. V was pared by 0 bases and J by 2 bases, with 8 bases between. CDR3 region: CASSLEAGNYGYTF. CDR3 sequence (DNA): TGCGCCAGCAGCTTGGAGGCAGGGAACTATGGCTACACCTTC. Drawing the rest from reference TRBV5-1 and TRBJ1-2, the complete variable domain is KAGVTQTPRYLIKTRGQQVTLSCSPISGHRSVSWYQQTPGQGLQFLFEYFSETQRNKGNFPGRFSGRQFSNSRSEMNVSTLELGDSALYLCASSLEAGNYGYTFGSGTRLTVV.

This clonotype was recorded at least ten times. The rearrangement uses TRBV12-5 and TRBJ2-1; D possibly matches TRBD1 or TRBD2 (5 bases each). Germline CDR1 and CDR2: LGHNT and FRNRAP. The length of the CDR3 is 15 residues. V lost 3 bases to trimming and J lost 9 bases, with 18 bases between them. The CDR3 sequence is CASGFSPLQGREQFF. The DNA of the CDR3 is TGTGCTAGTGGTTTTTCTCCCCTCCAGGGACGTGAGCAGTTCTTC. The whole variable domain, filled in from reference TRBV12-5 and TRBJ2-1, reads DARVTQTPRHKVTEMGQEVTMRCQPILGHNTVFWYRQTMMQGLELLAYFRNRAPLDDSGMPKDRFSAEMPDATLATLKIQPSEPRDSAVYFCASGFSPLQGREQFFGPGTRLTVL.

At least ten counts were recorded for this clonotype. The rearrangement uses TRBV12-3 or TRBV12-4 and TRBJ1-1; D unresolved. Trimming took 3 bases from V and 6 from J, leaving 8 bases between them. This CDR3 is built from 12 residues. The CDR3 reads CASSLLGAEAFF. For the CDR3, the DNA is TGTGCCAGCAGTTTGCTCGGGGCTGAAGCTTTCTTT.

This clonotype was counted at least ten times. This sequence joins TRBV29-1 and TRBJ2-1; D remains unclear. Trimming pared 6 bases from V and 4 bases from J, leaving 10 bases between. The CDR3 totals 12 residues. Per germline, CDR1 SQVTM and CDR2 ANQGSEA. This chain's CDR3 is CSVNLEYNEQFF. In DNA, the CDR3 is TGCAGCGTAAATCTAGAGTACAATGAGCAGTTCTTC.

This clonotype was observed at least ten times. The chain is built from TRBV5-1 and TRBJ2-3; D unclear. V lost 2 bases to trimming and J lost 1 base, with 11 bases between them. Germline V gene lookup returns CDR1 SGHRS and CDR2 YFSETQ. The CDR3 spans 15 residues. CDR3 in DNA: TGCGCCAGCAGCTTAGAGCGAGGAGGCACAGATACGCAGTATTTT. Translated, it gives CASSLERGGTDTQYF.

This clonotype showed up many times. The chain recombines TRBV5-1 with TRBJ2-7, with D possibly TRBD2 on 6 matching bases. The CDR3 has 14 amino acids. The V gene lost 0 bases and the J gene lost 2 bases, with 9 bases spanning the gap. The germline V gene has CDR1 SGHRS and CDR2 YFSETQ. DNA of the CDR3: TGCGCCAGCAGCTTGGCGGGACTTACCTACGAGCAGTACTTC. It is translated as CASSLAGLTYEQYF.

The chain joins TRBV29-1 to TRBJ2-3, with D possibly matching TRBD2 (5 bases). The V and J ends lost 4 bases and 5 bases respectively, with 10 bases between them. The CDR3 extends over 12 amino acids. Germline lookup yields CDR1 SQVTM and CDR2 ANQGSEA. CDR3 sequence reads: CSVALGIDTQYF. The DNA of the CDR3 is TGCAGCGTTGCTCTCGGGATAGATACGCAGTATTTT.

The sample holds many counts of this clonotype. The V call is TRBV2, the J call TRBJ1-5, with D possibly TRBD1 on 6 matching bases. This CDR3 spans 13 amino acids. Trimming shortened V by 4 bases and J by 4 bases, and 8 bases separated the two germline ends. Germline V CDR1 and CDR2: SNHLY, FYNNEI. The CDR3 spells CASSATGNQPQHF. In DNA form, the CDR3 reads TGTGCCAGCAGTGCTACAGGGAATCAGCCCCAGCATTTT.